This TCR beta chain stems from a study of blood T cell repertoires in COVID-19. For the study at large: The origin of the acute and convalescent COVID-19 samples was the United States, Italy and Spain. PBMCs, B-cell-depleted T cells, or T cells were the source of the cDNA or gDNA that made up the material.

This clone appeared once. This CDR3 comprises 16 residues. CDR1 and CDR2 from the germline V gene are LNHDA and SQIVND (reference sequence). V was clipped by 6 bases and J by 0 bases, with 18 bases between them. Original data processing: Estimation of nucleated cell counts relied on the amplification of reference gene primers. The protocol was immunoSEQ multiplex PCR, while the TCRdb copy is restricted to in-frame clones and leaves out a portion. The D gene and trimming were derived from the DNA, and the V and J assignments and clone size from that table. The sample contains over 200,000 clones, approximately 82% of which appear only once.

The source is an elderly man with acute or convalescent COVID-19. The V call is TRBV19, the J call TRBJ2-7; D perhaps matches TRBD2 (5 bases). Source material: peripheral blood. CDR3 nucleotide sequence: TGTGCCAGTAGCCTCAGGACGACTACTAGCTCCTACGAGCAGTACTTC. The encoded protein is CASSLRTTTSSYEQYF.